These T cell receptor beta chains were read from a single sample in a study of CD8+CD57+ T cells in acquired aplastic anemia. TCRdb passed the reads through MiXCR, listing each CDR3 protein once. Of about 170,000 distinct CDR3 sequences listed, approximately 60% are singletons. Material: sorted CD4+, CD8+, or CD8+CD57+ T cells (not recorded which) from PBMCs. The receptors shown here come from a human donor in good health. Each CDR3 is given without its conserved first and last residue. Size tells how often a clone was seen (once, few, many) or the class of an expanded clone, and some rows leave it out.

v_gene	abundance	j_gene	CDR3aa
TRBV4-1	few	TRBJ2-5	ASSQDGTSSNRETQY
TRBV5-1	NA	TRBJ2-3	ASGQGTRADTQY
TRBV7-2	once	TRBJ1-5	ASSFSGGAGAGQPQH
TRBV2	NA	TRBJ2-3	ASRVTSGVEDTQY
TRBV30	many	TRBJ2-7	AWSEGPPHEQY
TRBV7-9	NA	TRBJ2-5	ASSPGRGQGETQY
TRBV9	NA	TRBJ1-6	ASSFSGTAGNSPLH
TRBV5-1	NA	TRBJ1-2	ASSPRDWGQVNYGYT
TRBV12-3/TRBV12-4	NA	TRBJ2-1	ASSLARTEQF
TRBV20-1	NA	TRBJ2-7	SARGTGGEQY
TRBV5-1	few	TRBJ1-3	ASSSQGSGNTIY
TRBV29-1	NA	TRBJ1-1	SVEGSGAEAF
TRBV28	many	TRBJ2-7	ASSPNRYTYEQY
TRBV19	NA	TRBJ1-2	ASSIARGAYGYT
TRBV29-1	few	TRBJ1-2	SVGDRGYGYT
TRBV7-2	NA	TRBJ2-5	ASSLVRLAGETQY
TRBV10-2	NA	TRBJ2-1	ASSDGGLLNEQF
TRBV7-2	NA	TRBJ2-7	ASSAAGGQGSYEQY
TRBV2	NA	TRBJ1-2	ASSLTGNPHGYT
TRBV7-9	many	TRBJ2-5	ASSFPTSGEETQY
TRBV20-1	NA	TRBJ2-5	SASGTSGNIQETQY
TRBV19	NA	TRBJ1-5	ASSIVQGMGNQPQH
TRBV7-6	once	TRBJ2-5	ASNPGTKETQY
TRBV9	many	TRBJ1-3	ASSVVGGEDPYSGNTIY
TRBV20-1	many	TRBJ2-6	SAEGGSGANVLT
TRBV4-1	once	TRBJ1-1	ASSQAPIRQSEAF
TRBV5-8	many	TRBJ1-1	ASSLFGTEAF
TRBV7-3	NA	TRBJ2-2	ASSLMRTSTGELF
TRBV20-1	NA	TRBJ1-6	SARVISPSSPLH